This TCR beta chain emerged from a study of T cells in Graves' hyperthyroidism and ophthalmopathy. TCR beta CDR3 regions were amplified from RNA transcripts. HTBI primers were employed in a first-round RT-PCR of the TCR CDR3. TCRdb re-called the multiplex PCR reads with MiXCR, one entry per CDR3 protein. Here the sample spans approximately 610,000 distinct CDR3 sequences, around 15% being singletons. The CDR3 extends over 15 amino acids. From germline, CDR1 is SNHLY and CDR2 FYNNEI. V lost 6 bases and J lost 0; bases outside the gene matches: 6. In patients aged 18 to 65, hyperthyroidism was newly diagnosed, with duration under 2 months. Patients showing uncontrolled infection, other autoimmune disease, pregnancy or lactation were ineligible. Used for diagnoses were clinical symptoms, serum thyroxine and TRAb, thyroid ultrasound and orbital computed tomography. This clonotype was observed at least ten times.

Material: blood. The clonotype comes from a woman between 18 and 30 years old with Graves' hyperthyroidism. The V and J genes are TRBV2 and TRBJ2-3; the match to TRBD2 covers 7 bases. The CDR3 nucleotides read TGTGCCAGCAGCGTCACTAGCGTTAGCACAGATACGCAGTATTTT. Translating it yields CASSVTSVSTDTQYF.